This T cell receptor beta chain is from a study of T cell repertoires in cytomegalovirus infection. At the level of the study: CMV infection together with matching HLA type was indicated by public TCR beta signatures.

TCRdb re-called the reads with MiXCR, one entry per CDR3 protein. The table shows roughly 500,000 distinct CDR3 sequences, with approximately 10% occurring only once. Germline CDR1 reads MNHNS; CDR2 reads SASEGT. V lost 7 bases, J lost 0 bases, and 7 bases lay in between. CDR3 length equals 13 residues. General study findings and limits: Carriers of CMV plus the relevant HLA were identified by cumulative public TCR beta family frequency. In two of eight donors, the top clonotype was HLA-C-restricted CMV-specific.

At least ten counts were recorded for this clonotype. What it binds is unknown. The source of this sequence is a human donor in good health (CMV status not recorded). Some clones in this sample may be carry-over from other donors' samples. Sequencing input: PBMCs. V and J are TRBV6-1 and TRBJ1-5; D gene ambiguous. The CDR3 DNA reads as TGTGCCAGCATGCGAGATAGCAATCAGCCCCAGCATTTT. It is translated as CASMRDSNQPQHF.